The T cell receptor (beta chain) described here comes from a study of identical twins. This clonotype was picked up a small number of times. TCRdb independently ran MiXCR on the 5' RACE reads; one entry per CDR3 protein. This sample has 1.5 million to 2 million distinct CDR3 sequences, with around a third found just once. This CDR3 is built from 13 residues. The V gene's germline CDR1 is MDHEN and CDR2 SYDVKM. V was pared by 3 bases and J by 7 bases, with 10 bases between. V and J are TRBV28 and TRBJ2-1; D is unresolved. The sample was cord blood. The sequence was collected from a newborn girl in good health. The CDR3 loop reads CASSFRNGNEQFF. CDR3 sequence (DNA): TGTGCCAGCAGTTTCCGTAACGGAAATGAGCAGTTCTTC.